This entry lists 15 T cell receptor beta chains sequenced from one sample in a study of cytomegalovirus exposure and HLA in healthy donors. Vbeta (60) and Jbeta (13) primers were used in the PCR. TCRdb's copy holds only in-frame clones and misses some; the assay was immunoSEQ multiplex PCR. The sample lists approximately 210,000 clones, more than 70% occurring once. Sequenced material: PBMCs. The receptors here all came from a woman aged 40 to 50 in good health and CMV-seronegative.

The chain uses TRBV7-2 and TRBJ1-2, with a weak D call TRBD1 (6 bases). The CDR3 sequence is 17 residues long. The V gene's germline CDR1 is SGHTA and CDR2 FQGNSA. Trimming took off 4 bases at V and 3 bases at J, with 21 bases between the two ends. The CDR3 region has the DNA TGTGCCAGCAGCTCCACCCACCGGGACACCATTTACTATGGCTACACCTTC. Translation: CASSSTHRDTIYYGYTF.

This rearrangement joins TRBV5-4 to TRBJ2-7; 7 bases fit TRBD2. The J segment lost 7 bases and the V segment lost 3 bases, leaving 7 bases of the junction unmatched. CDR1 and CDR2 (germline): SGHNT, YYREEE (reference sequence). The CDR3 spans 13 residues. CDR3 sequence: CASSWAGGGEQYF. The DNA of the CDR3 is TGTGCCAGCAGCTGGGCTGGCGGGGGTGAGCAGTACTTC.

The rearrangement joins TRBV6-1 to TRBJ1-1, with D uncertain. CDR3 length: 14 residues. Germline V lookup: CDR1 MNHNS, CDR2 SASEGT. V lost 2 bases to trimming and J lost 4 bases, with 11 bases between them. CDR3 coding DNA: TGTGCCAGCAGTGAACCTTGGTCAGGCACTGAAGCTTTCTTT. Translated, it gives CASSEPWSGTEAFF.

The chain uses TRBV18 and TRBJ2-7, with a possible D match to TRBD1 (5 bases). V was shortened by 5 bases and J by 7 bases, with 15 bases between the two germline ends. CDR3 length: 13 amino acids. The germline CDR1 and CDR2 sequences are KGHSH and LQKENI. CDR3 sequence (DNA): TGTGCCAGCTCAAGGGGCACCATGGGAGAGCAGTACTTC. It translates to CASSRGTMGEQYF.

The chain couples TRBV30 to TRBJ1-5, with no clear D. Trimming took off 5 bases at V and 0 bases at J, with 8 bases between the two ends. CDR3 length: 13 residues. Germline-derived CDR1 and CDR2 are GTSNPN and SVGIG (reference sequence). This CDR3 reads CAWGEDSNQPQHF. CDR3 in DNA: TGTGCCTGGGGAGAGGATAGCAATCAGCCCCAGCATTTT.

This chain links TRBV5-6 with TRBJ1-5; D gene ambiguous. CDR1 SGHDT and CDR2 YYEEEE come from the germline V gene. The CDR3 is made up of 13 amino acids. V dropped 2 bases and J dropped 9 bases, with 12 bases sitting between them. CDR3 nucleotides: TGTGCCAGCAGCTTTGCAGGCGACCGGCCCCAGCATTTT. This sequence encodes CASSFAGDRPQHF.

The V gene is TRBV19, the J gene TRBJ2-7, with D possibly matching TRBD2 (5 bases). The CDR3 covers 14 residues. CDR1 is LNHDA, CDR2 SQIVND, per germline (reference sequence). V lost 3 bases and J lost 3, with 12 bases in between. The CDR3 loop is CASSIGVGSYEQYF. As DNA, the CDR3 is TGTGCCAGTAGTATTGGGGTAGGGAGCTACGAGCAGTACTTC.

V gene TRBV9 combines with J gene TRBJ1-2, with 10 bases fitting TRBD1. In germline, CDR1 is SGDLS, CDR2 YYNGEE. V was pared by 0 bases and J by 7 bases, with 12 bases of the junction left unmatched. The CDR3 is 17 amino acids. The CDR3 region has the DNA TGTGCCAGCAGCGTAGAACCCTGGGACAGGGGAAAAGGTGGCTACACCTTC. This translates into CASSVEPWDRGKGGYTF.

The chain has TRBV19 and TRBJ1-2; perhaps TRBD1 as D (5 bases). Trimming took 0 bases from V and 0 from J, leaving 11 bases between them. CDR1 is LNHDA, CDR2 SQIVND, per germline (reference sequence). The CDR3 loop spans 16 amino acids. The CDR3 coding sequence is TGTGCCAGTAGTATAGACCCCCAGGGCCCTAACTATGGCTACACCTTC. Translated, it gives CASSIDPQGPNYGYTF.

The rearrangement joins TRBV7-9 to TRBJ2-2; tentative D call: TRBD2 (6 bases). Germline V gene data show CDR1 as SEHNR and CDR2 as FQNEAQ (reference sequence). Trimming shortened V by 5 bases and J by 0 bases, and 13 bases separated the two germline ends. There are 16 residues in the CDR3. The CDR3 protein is CASSPTGLPNTGELFF. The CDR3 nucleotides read TGTGCCAGCAGCCCAACGGGACTCCCGAACACCGGGGAGCTGTTTTTT.

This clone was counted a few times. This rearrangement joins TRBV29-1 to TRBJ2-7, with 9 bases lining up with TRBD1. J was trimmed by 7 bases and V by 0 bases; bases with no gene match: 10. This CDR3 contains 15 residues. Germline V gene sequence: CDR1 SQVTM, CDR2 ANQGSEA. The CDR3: CSVEDARDRVHEQYV. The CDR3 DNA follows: TGCAGCGTTGAAGACGCCCGGGACAGGGTGCATGAGCAGTACGTC.

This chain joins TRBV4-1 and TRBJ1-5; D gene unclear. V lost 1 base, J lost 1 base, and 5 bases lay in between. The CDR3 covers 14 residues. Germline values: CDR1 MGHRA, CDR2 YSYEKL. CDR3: CASSQGRSNQPQHF. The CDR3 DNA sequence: TGCGCCAGCAGCCAAGGCAGGAGCAATCAGCCCCAGCATTTT.

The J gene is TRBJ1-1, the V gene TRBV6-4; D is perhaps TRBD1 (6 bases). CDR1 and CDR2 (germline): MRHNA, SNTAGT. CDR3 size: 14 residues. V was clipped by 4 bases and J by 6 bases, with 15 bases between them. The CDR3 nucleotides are TGTGCCAGCAGTGCCTCGGTGGACAGCCCTGAAGCTTTCTTT. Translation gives CASSASVDSPEAFF.

DNA for the CDR3: TGTGCCAGCAGCCTGATGACAGGGACCTACGAGCAGTACTTC. As protein: CASSLMTGTYEQYF. The V gene is TRBV7-9, the J gene TRBJ2-7, with TRBD1 matching 7 bases. The germline V gene encodes CDR1 SEHNR and CDR2 FQNEAQ (reference sequence). This CDR3 contains 14 residues. The ends lost 5 bases at V and 2 bases at J; junction bases unmatched: 6.

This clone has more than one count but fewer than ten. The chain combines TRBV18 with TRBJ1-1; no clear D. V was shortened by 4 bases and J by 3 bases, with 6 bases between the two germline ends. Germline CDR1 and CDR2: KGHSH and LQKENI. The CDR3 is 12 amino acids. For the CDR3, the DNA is TGTGCCAGCTCACTCCGGGACACTGAAGCTTTCTTT. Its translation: CASSLRDTEAFF.